What follows describes a single T cell receptor (beta chain). Its matching antigen is unknown. The sample belongs to a study of cytomegalovirus exposure and HLA in healthy donors. Background on the study: HLA-typed donors were the source of about 85 million unique TCRs, which an early data release held. General study findings and limits: Data from an earlier analysis indicated that most TCR beta V segments were productive either about 87% or about 30% of the time. Researchers left out some V segments, among them TRBV6-2 and TRBV6-3, as indistinguishable. Sequences of the TCR beta chain were said to predict the HLA-A and HLA-B alleles of most subjects accurately.

Both 60 Vbeta primers and 13 Jbeta primers went into the PCR. The protocol was immunoSEQ multiplex PCR, while the TCRdb copy is restricted to in-frame clones and leaves out a portion. The sample lists over 150,000 clones, over 70% occurring once. V dropped 4 bases and J dropped 0; count of bases not matched to a gene: 11. Looked up from germline, CDR1 is SGHNT and CDR2 is YYREEE (reference sequence). The CDR3 length is 17 residues. This chain links TRBV5-4 with TRBJ2-7; 9 bases agree with TRBD1. This TCR derives from a woman in her forties or fifties in good health and CMV-seropositive. The specimen sequenced was PBMCs. The CDR3 protein is CASSDPLDRGNSYEQYF. CDR3 sequence (DNA): TGTGCCAGCAGCGATCCGTTGGACAGGGGCAACTCCTACGAGCAGTACTTC. The variable domain in full, completed from reference TRBV5-4 and TRBJ2-7, reads ETGVTQSPTHLIKTRGQQVTLRCSSQSGHNTVSWYQQALGQGPQFIFQYYREEENGRGNFPPRFSGLQFPNYSSELNVNALELDDSALYLCASSDPLDRGNSYEQYFGPGTRLTVT.